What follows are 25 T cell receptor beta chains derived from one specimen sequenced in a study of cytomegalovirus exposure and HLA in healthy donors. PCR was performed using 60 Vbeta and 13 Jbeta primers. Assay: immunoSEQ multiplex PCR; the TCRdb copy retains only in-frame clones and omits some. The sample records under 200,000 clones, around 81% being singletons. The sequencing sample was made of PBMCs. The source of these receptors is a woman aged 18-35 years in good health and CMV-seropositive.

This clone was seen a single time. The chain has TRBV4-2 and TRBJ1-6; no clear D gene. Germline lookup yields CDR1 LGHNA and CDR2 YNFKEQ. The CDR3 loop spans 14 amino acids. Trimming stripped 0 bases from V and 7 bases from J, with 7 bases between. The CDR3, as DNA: TGTGCCAGCAGCCAAGAGGCCCTCAATTCACCCCTCCACTTT. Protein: CASSQEALNSPLHF.

CDR3 residues: CASSPLQGLDEQYF. The CDR3 region has the DNA TGTGCCAGCTCACCACTGCAGGGATTAGATGAGCAGTACTTC. The chain combines TRBV18 with TRBJ2-7, with D possibly being TRBD1 (5 bases). The germline V gene encodes CDR1 KGHSH and CDR2 LQKENI. Trimming stripped 1 base from V and 7 bases from J, with 14 bases between. The CDR3 has 14 residues. Full variable domain (remainder filled in from reference TRBV18 and TRBJ2-7): NAGVMQNPRHLVRRRGQEARLRCSPMKGHSHVYWYRQLPEEGLKFMVYLQKENIIDESGMPKERFSAEFPKEGPSILRIQQVVRGDSAAYFCASSPLQGLDEQYFGPGTRLTVT.

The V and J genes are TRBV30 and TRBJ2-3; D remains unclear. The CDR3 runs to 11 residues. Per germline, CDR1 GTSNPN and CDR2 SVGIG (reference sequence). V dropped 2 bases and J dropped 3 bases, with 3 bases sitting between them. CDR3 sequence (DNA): TGTGCCTGGAGTCGTACAGATACGCAGTATTTT. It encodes CAWSRTDTQYF.

The CDR3 DNA reads as TGTGCCAGCAGTTTGGCAGGGGTCAAGCAGCCCCAGCATTTT. This encodes CASSLAGVKQPQHF. The V call is TRBV28, the J call TRBJ1-5; tentatively, D is TRBD1 (6 bases). CDR3 length: 14 residues. V lost 3 bases, J lost 7 bases, and 13 bases lay in between. Germline V gene sequence: CDR1 MDHEN, CDR2 SYDVKM.

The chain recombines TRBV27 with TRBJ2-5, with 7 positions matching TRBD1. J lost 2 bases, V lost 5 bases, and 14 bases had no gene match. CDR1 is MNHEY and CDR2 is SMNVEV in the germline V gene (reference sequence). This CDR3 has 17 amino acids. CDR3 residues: CASSPAPDRAVQETQYF. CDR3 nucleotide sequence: TGTGCCAGCAGTCCCGCCCCCGACAGGGCTGTTCAAGAGACCCAGTACTTC.

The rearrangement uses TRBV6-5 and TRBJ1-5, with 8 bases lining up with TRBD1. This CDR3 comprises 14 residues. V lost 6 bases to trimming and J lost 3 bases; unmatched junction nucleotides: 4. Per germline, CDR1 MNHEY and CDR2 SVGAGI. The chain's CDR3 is CASRDRALNQPQHF. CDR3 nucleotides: TGTGCCAGCAGGGACAGGGCGCTCAATCAGCCCCAGCATTTT.

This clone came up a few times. Here the CDR3 DNA reads TGTGCCAGCAGCCCGAGGACTAGCGGGGGTAGCACAGATACGCAGTATTTT. Translating it yields CASSPRTSGGSTDTQYF. The gene calls are TRBV9 and TRBJ2-3, with 13 positions matching TRBD2. The V and J ends lost 4 bases and 0 bases, in that order; junction bases with no gene match: 5. The germline V gene has CDR1 SGDLS and CDR2 YYNGEE. This CDR3 comprises 17 residues.

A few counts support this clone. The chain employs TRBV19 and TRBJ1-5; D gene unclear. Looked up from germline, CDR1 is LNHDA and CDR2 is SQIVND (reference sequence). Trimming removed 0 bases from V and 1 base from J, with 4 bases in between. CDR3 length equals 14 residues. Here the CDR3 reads CASSIDRSNQPQHF. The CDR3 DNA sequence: TGTGCCAGTAGTATAGATCGGAGCAATCAGCCCCAGCATTTT.

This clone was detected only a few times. DNA of the CDR3: TGTGCCAGCAGTTTCGCTGCAAGCGGGGGAGGAAATGAGCAGTTCTTC. It encodes CASSFAASGGGNEQFF. The chain is built from TRBV28 and TRBJ2-1, with 8 bases fitting TRBD2. Germline assignment: CDR1 MDHEN and CDR2 SYDVKM. The CDR3 runs to 16 residues. The trim removed 3 bases at V and 7 bases at J, leaving 11 bases unmatched. Supplemented by reference TRBV28 and TRBJ2-1, the full variable domain reads DVKVTQSSRYLVKRTGEKVFLECVQDMDHENMFWYRQDPGLGLRLIYFSYDVKMKEKGDIPEGYSVSREKKERFSLILESASTNQTSMYLCASSFAASGGGNEQFFGPGTRLTVL.

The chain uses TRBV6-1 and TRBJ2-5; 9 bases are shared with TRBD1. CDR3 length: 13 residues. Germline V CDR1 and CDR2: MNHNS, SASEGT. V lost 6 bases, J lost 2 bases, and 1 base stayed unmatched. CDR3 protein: CASRGQGQETQYF. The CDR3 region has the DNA TGTGCCAGCAGGGGACAGGGACAAGAGACCCAGTACTTC.

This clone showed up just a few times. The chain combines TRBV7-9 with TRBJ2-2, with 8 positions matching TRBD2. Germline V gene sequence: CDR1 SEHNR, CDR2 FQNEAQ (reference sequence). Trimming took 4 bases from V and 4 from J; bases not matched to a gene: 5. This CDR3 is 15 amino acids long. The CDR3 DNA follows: TGTGCCAGCAGCTATAGCGGGGTCGGCACCGGGGAGCTGTTTTTT. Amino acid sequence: CASSYSGVGTGELFF.

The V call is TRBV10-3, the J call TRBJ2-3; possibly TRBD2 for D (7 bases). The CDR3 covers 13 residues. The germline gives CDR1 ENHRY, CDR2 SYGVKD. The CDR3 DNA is TGTGCAACCAAGGGGGGGGGCCGAGATACGCAGTATTTT. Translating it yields CATKGGGRDTQYF.

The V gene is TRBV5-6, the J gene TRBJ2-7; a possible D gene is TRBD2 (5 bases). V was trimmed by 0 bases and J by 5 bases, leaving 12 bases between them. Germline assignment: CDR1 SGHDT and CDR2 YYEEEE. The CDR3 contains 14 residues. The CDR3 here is CASSLAGMRNEQYV. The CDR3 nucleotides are TGTGCCAGCAGCTTGGCGGGGATGCGCAACGAGCAGTACGTC.

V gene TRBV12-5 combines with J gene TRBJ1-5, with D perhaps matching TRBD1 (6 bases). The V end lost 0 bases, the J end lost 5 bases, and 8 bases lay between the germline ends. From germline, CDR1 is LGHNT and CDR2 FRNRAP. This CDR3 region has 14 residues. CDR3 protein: CASGLVQGYQPQHF. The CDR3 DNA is TGTGCTAGTGGTTTGGTACAGGGTTATCAGCCCCAGCATTTT.

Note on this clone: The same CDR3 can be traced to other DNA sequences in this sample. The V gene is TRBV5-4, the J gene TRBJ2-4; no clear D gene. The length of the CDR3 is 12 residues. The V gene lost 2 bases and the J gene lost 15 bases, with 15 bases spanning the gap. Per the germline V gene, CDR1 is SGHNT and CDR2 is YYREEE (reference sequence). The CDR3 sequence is CASSLDAYPMYF. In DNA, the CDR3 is TGTGCCAGCAGCTTAGATGCCTACCCGATGTACTTC.

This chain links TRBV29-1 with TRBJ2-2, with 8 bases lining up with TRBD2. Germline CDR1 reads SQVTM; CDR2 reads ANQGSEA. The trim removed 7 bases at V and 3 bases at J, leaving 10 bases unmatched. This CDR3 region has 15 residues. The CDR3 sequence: CSAESGGGYTGELFF. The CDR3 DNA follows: TGCAGCGCAGAATCGGGGGGGGGTTACACCGGGGAGCTGTTTTTT.

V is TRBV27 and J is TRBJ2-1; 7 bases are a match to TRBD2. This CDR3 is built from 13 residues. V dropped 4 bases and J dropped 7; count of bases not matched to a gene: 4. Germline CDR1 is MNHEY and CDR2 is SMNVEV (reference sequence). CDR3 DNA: TGTGCCAGCAGTTATATCGGGGGGAATGAGCAGTTCTTC. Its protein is CASSYIGGNEQFF.

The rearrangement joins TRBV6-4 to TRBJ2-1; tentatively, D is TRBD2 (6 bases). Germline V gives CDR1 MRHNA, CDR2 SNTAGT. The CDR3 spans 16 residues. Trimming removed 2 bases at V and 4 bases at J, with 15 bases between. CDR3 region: CASSDGVGAGYNEQFF. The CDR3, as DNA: TGTGCCAGCAGTGACGGAGTCGGGGCGGGGTACAATGAGCAGTTCTTC.

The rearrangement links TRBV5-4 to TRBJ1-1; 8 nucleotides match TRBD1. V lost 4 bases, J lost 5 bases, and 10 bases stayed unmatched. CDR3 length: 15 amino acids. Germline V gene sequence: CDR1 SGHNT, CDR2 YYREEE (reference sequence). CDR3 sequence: CASSPGTGRRTEAFF. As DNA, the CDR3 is TGTGCCAGCAGCCCAGGGACAGGTAGAAGAACTGAAGCTTTCTTT.

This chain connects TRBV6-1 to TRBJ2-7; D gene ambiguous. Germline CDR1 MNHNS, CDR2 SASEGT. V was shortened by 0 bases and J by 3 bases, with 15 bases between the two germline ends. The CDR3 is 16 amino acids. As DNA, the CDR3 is TGTGCCAGCAGTGAAGCGCTTCGCACAGATATCTACGAGCAGTACTTC. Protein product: CASSEALRTDIYEQYF.

The CDR3 is CASSHNHGTEDGYTF. The CDR3, as DNA: TGTGCCAGCAGCCATAATCATGGGACAGAGGACGGCTACACCTTC. The rearrangement links TRBV7-9 to TRBJ1-2, with 7 positions matching TRBD1. The CDR3 consists of 15 residues. The germline V gene encodes CDR1 SEHNR and CDR2 FQNEAQ (reference sequence). After removal of 5 bases from V and 8 bases from J, the junction contained 14 bases not matched to a gene. Complete variable domain (other parts from reference TRBV7-9 and TRBJ1-2): DTGVSQNPRHKITKRGQNVTFRCDPISEHNRLYWYRQTLGQGPEFLTYFQNEAQLEKSRLLSDRFSAERPKGSFSTLEIQRTEQGDSAMYLCASSHNHGTEDGYTFGSGTRLTVV.

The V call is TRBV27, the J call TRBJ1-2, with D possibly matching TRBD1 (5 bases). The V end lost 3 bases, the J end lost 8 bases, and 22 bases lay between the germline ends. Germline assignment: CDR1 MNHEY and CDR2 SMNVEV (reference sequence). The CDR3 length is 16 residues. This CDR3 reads CASSLYSSGTPKGYTF. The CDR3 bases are TGTGCCAGCAGTTTGTACTCCTCCGGGACTCCGAAAGGCTACACCTTC.

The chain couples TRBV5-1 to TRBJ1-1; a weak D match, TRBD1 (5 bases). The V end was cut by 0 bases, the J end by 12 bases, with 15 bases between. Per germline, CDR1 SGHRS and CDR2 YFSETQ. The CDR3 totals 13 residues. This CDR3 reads CASSLGVRERSFF. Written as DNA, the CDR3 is TGCGCCAGCAGCTTGGGGGTCAGGGAAAGGTCTTTCTTT.

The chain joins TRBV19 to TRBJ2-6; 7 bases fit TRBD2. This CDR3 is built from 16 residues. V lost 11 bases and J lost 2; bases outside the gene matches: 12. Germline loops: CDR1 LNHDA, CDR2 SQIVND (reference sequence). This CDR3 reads CASGGVKVAGANVLTF. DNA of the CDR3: TGTGCCTCTGGGGGGGTGAAGGTCGCTGGGGCCAACGTCCTGACTTTC.

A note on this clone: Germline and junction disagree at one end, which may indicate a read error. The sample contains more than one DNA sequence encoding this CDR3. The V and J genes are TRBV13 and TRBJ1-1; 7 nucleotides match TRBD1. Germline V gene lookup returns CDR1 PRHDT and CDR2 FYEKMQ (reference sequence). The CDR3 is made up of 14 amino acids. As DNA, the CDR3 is TGCGCCAGCAGCTACCCCTCAGGGGGGCGGCGAGCTTTCTTT. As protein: CASSYPSGGRRAFF.